These T cell receptor beta chains were read from a single sample in a study of Graves' ophthalmopathy and Graves' hyperthyroidism. Each CDR3 protein gets one entry after TCRdb re-called the multiplex PCR reads with MiXCR. The sample lists tens of thousands of distinct CDR3 sequences, about 50% occurring once. Material for sequencing was peripheral blood. These receptors all come from an adult man with Graves' ophthalmopathy. CDR3s include the opening cysteine and the closing phenylalanine or tryptophan. The D gene is left open where the match is weak. Rows may omit the clone size; those that give it use once, few, many or a size class.

j_gene,abundance,v_gene,d_gene,CDR3nt,CDR3aa
TRBJ1-1,.,TRBV20-1,.,TGCAGTGCTAGAACCGGGTCGAACACTGAAGCTTTCTTT,CSARTGSNTEAFF
TRBJ2-5,few,TRBV2,.,TGTGCCAGCAGCCAGGGGACCCAGTACTTC,CASSQGTQYF
TRBJ2-7,medium-sized,TRBV10-3,TRBD1,TGTGCCATGACAGGGGCGAAGGGGGGCGAGCAGTACTTC,CAMTGAKGGEQYF
TRBJ2-1,few,TRBV19,TRBD2,TGTGCCAGCCATTGGGGGGGACCTCAGGGAGAGCAGTTCTTC,CASHWGGPQGEQFF
TRBJ1-4,many,TRBV4-1,.,TGCGCCAGCAGCCAAGCTGGCGGCGAAAAACTGTTTTTT,CASSQAGGEKLFF
TRBJ1-1,medium-sized,TRBV7-9,.,TGTGCCAGCAGCTTAGCCCTGAGAACTGAAGCTTTCTTT,CASSLALRTEAFF
TRBJ2-7,medium-sized,TRBV29-1,.,TGCAGCGTTGTATACGGCTACGAGCAGTACTTC,CSVVYGYEQYF
TRBJ1-6,.,TRBV20-1,TRBD1,TGCAGTGCCAGAGCAGGGGGCAATGGTTCACCCCTCCACTTT,CSARAGGNGSPLHF
TRBJ1-1,many,TRBV20-1,.,TGCAGTGCCCATGGAGGTGGGCGGATGGACACTGAAGCTTTCTTT,CSAHGGGRMDTEAFF
TRBJ2-7,many,TRBV28,.,TGTGCCAGCTCGGCCCTGGGGCTAGGCTACGAGCAGTACTTC,CASSALGLGYEQYF
TRBJ1-2,many,TRBV4-1,.,TGCGCCAGCAGCCAAGGAGGTCCACCCAACTATGGCTACACCTTC,CASSQGGPPNYGYTF
TRBJ2-3,medium-sized,TRBV10-1,.,TGCGCCAGCAGTGGGACTAGCACAGATACGCAGTATTTT,CASSGTSTDTQYF
TRBJ1-6,.,TRBV6-6,.,TGTGCCAGCAGTTACTTTAGCAGGGTAGAGGGTTCACCCCTCCACTTT,CASSYFSRVEGSPLHF
TRBJ2-4,many,TRBV5-1,.,TGCGCCAGCAGCCTTTCCGGGTACAACTTAGCCAAAAACATTCAGTACTTC,CASSLSGYNLAKNIQYF
TRBJ1-1,.,TRBV14,.,TGTGCCAGCATCCAGTTAAAGGGAAGAAGGACTGAAACTTTCTTT,CASIQLKGRRTETFF
TRBJ2-3,many,TRBV7-3,.,TGTGCCAGCAGCATTCAGAGGGGAGATACGCAGTATTTT,CASSIQRGDTQYF
TRBJ1-1,.,TRBV5-5,.,TGTGCCAGCAGTTTCGCAGCCGGTGAAGCTTTCTTT,CASSFAAGEAFF
TRBJ1-2,many,TRBV5-8,TRBD1,TGTGCCAGCAGAAAGACAGGGAACTATGGCTACACCTTC,CASRKTGNYGYTF
TRBJ1-1,many,TRBV12-3/TRBV12-4,.,TGTGCCAGCAGCACACCTTCAAGGGCTGAAGCTTTCTTT,CASSTPSRAEAFF
TRBJ2-7,.,TRBV5-5,.,TGTGCCAGCAGCTTGAGCAGCCGCGAGCAGTACTTC,CASSLSSREQYF
TRBJ2-5,.,TRBV5-5,TRBD1,TGTGCCAGCAGCTCCCGACAGGGGGCGAACGAGACCCAGTACTTC,CASSSRQGANETQYF
TRBJ2-7,once,TRBV7-6,TRBD2,TGTGCCAGCAGCTCCCTAGCGGGAGTCAGCTACGAGCAGTACTTC,CASSSLAGVSYEQYF